This note documents a single T cell receptor beta chain sequence. These data originate in a study of shared clonotypes between healthy human individuals. Sequencing was performed with immunoSEQ multiplex PCR; in TCRdb, only in-frame clones are kept and a portion is missing. The sample yields under 650,000 clones, 90% to 96% seen once. Germline CDR1 ENHRY, CDR2 SYGVKD. The CDR3 covers 16 residues. V shed 6 bases and J shed 0 bases, with 17 bases lying between them. The chain uses TRBV10-3 and TRBJ1-1; D not resolved. This sequence originates from a woman aged 30 to 39 in good health. Sequenced sample: naive CD4+ T cells sorted from blood. The subset denotes: CD45RA+ positively selected. The CDR3 is CAIRKGGSNLNTEAFF. The CDR3 coding sequence is TGTGCCATCAGGAAAGGCGGCAGCAACTTGAACACTGAAGCTTTCTTT.